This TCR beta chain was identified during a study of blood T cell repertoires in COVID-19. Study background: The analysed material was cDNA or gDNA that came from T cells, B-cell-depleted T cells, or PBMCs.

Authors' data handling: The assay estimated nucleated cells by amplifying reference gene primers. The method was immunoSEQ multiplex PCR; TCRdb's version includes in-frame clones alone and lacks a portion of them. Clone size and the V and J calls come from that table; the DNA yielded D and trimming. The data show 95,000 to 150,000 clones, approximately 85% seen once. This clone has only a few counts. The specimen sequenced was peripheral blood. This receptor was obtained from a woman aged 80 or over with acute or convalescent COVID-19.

CDR3 loop: CASSPNFGQGGYGYTF. CDR3 coding DNA: TGTGCCAGCTCACCGAATTTTGGACAGGGCGGCTATGGCTACACCTTC. The J gene is TRBJ1-2, the V gene TRBV18, with 8 bases lining up with TRBD1. Germline trimming cut 3 bases from V and 4 bases from J; bases unmatched to any gene: 10. The CDR3 runs 16 residues. Germline V gene lookup returns CDR1 KGHSH and CDR2 LQKENI. Full variable domain (missing parts from reference TRBV18 and TRBJ1-2): NAGVMQNPRHLVRRRGQEARLRCSPMKGHSHVYWYRQLPEEGLKFMVYLQKENIIDESGMPKERFSAEFPKEGPSILRIQQVVRGDSAAYFCASSPNFGQGGYGYTFGSGTRLTVV.